The present T cell receptor (beta chain) was sequenced within a study of preoperative IRX-2 immunotherapy in early breast cancer. There are 14 residues in the CDR3. V was shortened by 0 bases and J by 7 bases, with 12 bases between the two germline ends. Germline CDR1 is MNHEY and CDR2 is SVGAGI. The method was immunoSEQ multiplex PCR; TCRdb's version includes in-frame clones alone and lacks a portion of them. The sample consists of around 25,000 clones, around 90% of them appearing once. Treatment described: preoperative locoregional IRX-2 cytokine immunotherapy. Samples came from a phase Ib trial of preoperative locoregional IRX-2 cytokine immunotherapy.

The origin of this receptor is a human donor with breast cancer. Sequencing was performed on tumor tissue, taken after IRX-2 immunotherapy. The rearrangement uses TRBV6-5 and TRBJ1-2; TRBD1 is a possible D gene (5 bases). CDR3 sequence reads: CASSYSGREGGYTF. The CDR3, as DNA: TGTGCCAGCAGTTACTCCGGCAGGGAGGGTGGCTACACCTTC.